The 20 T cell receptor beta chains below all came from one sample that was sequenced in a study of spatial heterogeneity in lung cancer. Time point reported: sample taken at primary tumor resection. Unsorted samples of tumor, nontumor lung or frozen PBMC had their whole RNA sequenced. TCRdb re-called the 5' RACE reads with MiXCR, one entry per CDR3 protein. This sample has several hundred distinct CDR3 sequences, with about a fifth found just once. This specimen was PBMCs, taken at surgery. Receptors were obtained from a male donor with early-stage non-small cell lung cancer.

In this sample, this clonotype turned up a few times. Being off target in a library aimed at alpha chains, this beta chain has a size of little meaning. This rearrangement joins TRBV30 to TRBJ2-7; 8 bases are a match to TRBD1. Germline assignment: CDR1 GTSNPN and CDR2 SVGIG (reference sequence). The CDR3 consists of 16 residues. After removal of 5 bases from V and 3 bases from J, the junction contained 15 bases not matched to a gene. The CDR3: CAWVGRTGRVGYEQYF. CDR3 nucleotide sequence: TGTGCCTGGGTAGGGAGGACAGGGAGAGTTGGCTACGAGCAGTACTTC.

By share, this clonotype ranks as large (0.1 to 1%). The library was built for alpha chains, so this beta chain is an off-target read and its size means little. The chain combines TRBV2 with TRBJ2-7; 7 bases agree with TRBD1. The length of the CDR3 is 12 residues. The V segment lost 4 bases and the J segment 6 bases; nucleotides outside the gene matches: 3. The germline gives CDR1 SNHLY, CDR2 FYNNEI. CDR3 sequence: CASSGDRVEQYF. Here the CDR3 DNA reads TGTGCCAGCAGTGGGGACAGAGTCGAGCAGTACTTC.

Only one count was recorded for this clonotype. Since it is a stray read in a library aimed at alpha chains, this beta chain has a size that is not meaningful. CDR3 DNA sequence: TGTGCCACCCAAACAGGGAACACCGGGGAGCTGTTTTTT. Amino acids: CATQTGNTGELFF. The rearrangement links TRBV12-3 or TRBV12-4 to TRBJ2-2; TRBD1 is a possible D gene (5 bases). The V end lost 10 bases, the J end lost 1 base, and 10 bases lay between the germline ends. The CDR3 runs 13 residues.

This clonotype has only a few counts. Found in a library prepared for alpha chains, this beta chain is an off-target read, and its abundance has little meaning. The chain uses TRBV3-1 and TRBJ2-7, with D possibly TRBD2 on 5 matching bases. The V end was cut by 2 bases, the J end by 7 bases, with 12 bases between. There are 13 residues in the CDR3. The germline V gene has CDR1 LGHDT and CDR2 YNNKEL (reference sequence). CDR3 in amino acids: CASSQRVKREQYF. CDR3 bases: TGTGCCAGCAGCCAAAGGGTAAAGCGGGAGCAGTACTTC.

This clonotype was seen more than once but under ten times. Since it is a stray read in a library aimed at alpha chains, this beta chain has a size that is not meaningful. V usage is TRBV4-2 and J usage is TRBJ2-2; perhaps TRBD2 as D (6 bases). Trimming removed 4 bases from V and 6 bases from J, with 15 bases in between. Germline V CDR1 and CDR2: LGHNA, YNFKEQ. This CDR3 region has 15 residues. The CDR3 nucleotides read TGTGCCAGCAGCCCCACCGGGGGAGGATCCGGGGAGCTGTTTTTT. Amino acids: CASSPTGGGSGELFF.

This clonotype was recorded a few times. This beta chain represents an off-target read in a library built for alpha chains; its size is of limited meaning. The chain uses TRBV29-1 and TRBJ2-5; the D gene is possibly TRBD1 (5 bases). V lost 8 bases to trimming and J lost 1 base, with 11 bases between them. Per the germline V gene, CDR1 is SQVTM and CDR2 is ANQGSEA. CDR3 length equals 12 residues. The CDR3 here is CSSWQGQETQYF. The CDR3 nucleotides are TGCAGCTCCTGGCAGGGCCAAGAGACCCAGTACTTC.

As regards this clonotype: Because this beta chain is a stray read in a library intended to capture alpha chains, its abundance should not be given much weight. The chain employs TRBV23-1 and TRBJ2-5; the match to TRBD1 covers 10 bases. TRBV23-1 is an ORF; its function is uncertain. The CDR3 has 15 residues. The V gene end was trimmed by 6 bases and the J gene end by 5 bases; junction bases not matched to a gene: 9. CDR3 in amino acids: CASSLDRGHTETQYF. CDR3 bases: TGCGCCAGCAGCCTCGACAGGGGGCATACGGAGACCCAGTACTTC.

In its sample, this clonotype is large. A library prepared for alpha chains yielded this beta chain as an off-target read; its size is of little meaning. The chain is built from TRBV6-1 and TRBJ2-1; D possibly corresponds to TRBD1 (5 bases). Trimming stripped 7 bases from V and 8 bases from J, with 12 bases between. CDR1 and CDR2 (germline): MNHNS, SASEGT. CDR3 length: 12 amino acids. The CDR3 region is CASIRSRDEQFF. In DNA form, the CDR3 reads TGTGCCAGCATCAGGAGCAGGGATGAGCAGTTCTTC.

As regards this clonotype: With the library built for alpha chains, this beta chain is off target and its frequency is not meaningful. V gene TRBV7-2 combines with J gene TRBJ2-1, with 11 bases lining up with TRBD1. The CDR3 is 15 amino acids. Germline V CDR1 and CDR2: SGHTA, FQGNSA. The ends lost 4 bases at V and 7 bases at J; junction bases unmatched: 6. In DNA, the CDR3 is TGTGCCAGCAGCTGGCGCCGGGACAGGGGGAATGAGCAGTTCTTC. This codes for CASSWRRDRGNEQFF.

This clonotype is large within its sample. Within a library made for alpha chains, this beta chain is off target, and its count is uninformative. The CDR3 spells CASSQAPSGGSSYNEQFF. CDR3 DNA sequence: TGCGCCAGCAGCCAAGCCCCTAGCGGGGGAAGCTCCTACAATGAGCAGTTCTTC. V is TRBV4-3 and J is TRBJ2-1; 10 nucleotides align to TRBD2. Looked up from germline, CDR1 is LGHNA and CDR2 is YSLEER. This CDR3 is built from 18 residues. J gave up 0 bases and V 1 base, and 6 bases lay outside the gene matches.

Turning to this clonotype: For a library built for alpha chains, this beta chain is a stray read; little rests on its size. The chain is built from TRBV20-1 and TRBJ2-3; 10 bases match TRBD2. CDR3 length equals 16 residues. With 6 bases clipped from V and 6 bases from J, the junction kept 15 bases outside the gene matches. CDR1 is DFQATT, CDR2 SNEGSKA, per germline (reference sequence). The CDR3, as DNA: TGCAGTGCAAACAACTTACTAGCGGGGCTGGGGGATACGCAGTATTTT. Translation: CSANNLLAGLGDTQYF.

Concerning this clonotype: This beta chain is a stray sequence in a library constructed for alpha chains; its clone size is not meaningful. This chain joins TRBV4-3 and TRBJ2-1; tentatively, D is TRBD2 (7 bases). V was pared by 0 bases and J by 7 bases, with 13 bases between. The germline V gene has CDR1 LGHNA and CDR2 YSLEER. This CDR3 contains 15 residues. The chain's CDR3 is CASSQDWGGGNEQFF. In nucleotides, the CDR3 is TGCGCCAGCAGCCAAGATTGGGGGGGCGGAAATGAGCAGTTCTTC.

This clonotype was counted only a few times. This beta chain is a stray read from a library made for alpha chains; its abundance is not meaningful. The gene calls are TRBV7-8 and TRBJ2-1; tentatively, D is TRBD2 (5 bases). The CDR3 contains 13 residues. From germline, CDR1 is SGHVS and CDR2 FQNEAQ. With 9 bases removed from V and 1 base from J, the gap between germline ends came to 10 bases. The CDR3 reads CASKAVSYNEQFF. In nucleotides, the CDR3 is TGTGCCAGTAAAGCGGTTTCCTACAATGAGCAGTTCTTC.

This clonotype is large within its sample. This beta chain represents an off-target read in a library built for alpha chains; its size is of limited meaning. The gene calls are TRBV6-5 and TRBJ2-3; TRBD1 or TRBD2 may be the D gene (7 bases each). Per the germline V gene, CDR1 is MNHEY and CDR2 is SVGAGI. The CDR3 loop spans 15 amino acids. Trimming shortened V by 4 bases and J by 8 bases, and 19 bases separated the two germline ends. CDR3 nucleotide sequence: TGTGCCAGCAGTTTTTCCAGGGGGGGCCCGGGTACGCAGTATTTT. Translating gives CASSFSRGGPGTQYF.

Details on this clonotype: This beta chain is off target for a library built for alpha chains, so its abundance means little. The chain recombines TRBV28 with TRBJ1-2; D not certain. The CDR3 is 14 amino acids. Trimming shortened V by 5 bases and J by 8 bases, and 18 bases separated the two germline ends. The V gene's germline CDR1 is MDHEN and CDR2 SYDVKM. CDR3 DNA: TGTGCCAGCAGTCTAGAAGCGGGCGTTTGGGGCTACACCTTC. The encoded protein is CASSLEAGVWGYTF.

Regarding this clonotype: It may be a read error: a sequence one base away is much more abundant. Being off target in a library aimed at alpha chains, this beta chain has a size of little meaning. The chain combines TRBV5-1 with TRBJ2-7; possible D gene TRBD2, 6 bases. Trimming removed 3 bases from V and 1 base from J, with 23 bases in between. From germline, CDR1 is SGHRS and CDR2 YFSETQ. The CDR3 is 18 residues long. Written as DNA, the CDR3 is TGCGCCAGCAGCTCGGGGGTCGGATCTTGGAGGCAATCCTACGAGCAGTACTTC. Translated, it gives CASSSGVGSWRQSYEQYF.

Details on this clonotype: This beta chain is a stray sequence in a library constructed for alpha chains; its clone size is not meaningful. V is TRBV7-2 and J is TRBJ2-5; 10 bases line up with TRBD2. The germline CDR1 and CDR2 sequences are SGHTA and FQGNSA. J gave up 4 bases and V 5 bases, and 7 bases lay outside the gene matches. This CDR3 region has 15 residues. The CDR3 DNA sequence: TGTGCCAGCAGCCCCGAGCGGGGGGGCCGAGAGACCCAGTACTTC. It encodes CASSPERGGRETQYF.

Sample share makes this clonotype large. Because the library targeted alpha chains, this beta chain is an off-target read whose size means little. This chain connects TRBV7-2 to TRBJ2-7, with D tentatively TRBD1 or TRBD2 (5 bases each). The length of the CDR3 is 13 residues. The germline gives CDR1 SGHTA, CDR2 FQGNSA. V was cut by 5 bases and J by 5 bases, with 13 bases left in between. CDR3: CASSPQLGDEQYF. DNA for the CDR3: TGTGCCAGCAGCCCCCAACTGGGGGACGAGCAGTACTTC.

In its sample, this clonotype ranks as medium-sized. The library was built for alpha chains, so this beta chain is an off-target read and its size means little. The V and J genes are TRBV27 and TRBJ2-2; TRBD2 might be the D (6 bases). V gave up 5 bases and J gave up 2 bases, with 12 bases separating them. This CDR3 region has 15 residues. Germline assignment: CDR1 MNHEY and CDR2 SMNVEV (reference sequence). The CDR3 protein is CASSPRGFNTGELFF. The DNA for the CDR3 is TGTGCCAGCAGTCCACGGGGGTTCAACACCGGGGAGCTGTTTTTT.

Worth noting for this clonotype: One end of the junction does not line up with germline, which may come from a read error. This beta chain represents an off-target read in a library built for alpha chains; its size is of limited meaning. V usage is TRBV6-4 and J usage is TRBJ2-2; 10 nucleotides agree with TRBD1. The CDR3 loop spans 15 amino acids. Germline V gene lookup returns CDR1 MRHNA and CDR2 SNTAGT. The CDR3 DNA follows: TGTGCCGGCAGTGACAGGGGGCTAAACACCGGGGAGCTGTTTTTT. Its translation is CAGSDRGLNTGELFF.